Listed below are T cell receptor beta chains from one sample, sequenced in a study of shared clonotypes between healthy human individuals. Here immunoSEQ multiplex PCR was the method, and the copy in TCRdb shows in-frame clones only, minus some. The sample has hundreds of thousands of clones, 80% to 95% seen once. Sequenced: naive CD8+ T cells sorted from blood. These receptor sequences come from a young man in good health. Each CDR3 is given without its conserved first and last residue.

v_call	j_call	cdr3_aa
TRBV30	TRBJ1-4	AWSVSVLVGGEKLF
TRBV5-4	TRBJ2-1	ASSWGTSGNNEQF
TRBV6-1	TRBJ1-1	ASSDLAVNTEAF
TRBV28	TRBJ2-1	ASSPTRELASGGGQF
TRBV27	TRBJ2-5	ASSSTGVHETQY
TRBV7-9	TRBJ2-5	ASSFPIDQETQY
TRBV28	TRBJ2-7	ASSFGGGGSYEQY
TRBV19	TRBJ2-1	ASSGGASGSHEQF
TRBV29-1	TRBJ2-1	SVEGMGSGDYEQF
TRBV27	TRBJ1-2	ASSLMSGSGYT
TRBV6-6	TRBJ2-7	ASSYSRGLEQY
TRBV5-8	TRBJ1-4	ASSLSRGNEKLF
TRBV7-9	TRBJ1-1	ASSLENTEAF
TRBV6-5	TRBJ2-7	ASSLAGVVGEQY
TRBV2	TRBJ2-1	ASSETGNNEQF
TRBV19	TRBJ2-1	ASSIVAGPYNEQF
TRBV18	TRBJ2-1	ASSPPGSSYNEQF
TRBV25-1	TRBJ2-1	ASIQAGSVYNEQF
TRBV6-6	TRBJ2-1	ASSYSNDEQF
TRBV5-6	TRBJ2-3	ASSLAARGGTDTQY
TRBV28	TRBJ2-2	ASSLGGGSNTGELF
TRBV5-4	TRBJ2-5	ASSSGLAEETQY
TRBV7-9	TRBJ2-2	ASSDPGPPNTGELF
TRBV2	TRBJ1-3	ASGDADRGLSGNTIY
TRBV9	TRBJ2-5	ASGGRETQY
TRBV9	TRBJ2-1	ASSVGSRNEQF
TRBV27	TRBJ2-7	ASSLSAGGTYEQY
TRBV30	TRBJ1-1	AWSANSRTEAF
TRBV5-4	TRBJ2-2	ASSFEGGTGELF
TRBV9	TRBJ1-1	ASSEDREGTEAF
TRBV27	TRBJ2-5	ASSPGDSQETQY
TRBV5-4	TRBJ1-2	ASSLKGTYGYT
TRBV6-5	TRBJ1-4	ASSMVGEKLF
TRBV6-6	TRBJ1-5	ASSLTGRNQPQH
TRBV7-3	TRBJ2-7	ASSPHGNGNEQY
TRBV4-1	TRBJ2-7	ASSQDGQLISYEQY
TRBV27	TRBJ1-5	ASSLSRDQPQH
TRBV25-1	TRBJ2-1	ASSALAESYNEQF
TRBV29-1	TRBJ2-1	SVEGVEGEQF
TRBV2	TRBJ2-1	ASMGLAEYNEQF
TRBV11-3	TRBJ2-5	ASSLGVSRTGQETQY
TRBV12-5	TRBJ2-7	ASGTGIAYEQY
TRBV6-5	TRBJ1-2	ASSYSSGGAYGYT
TRBV30	TRBJ2-5	AWSNGETQY
TRBV4-1	TRBJ1-2	ASSQLDTGYGYT
TRBV25-1	TRBJ1-1	ASTIDGLGNTEAF
TRBV30	TRBJ1-5	AWGQDQPQH
TRBV6-1	TRBJ2-1	ASSEGGYNEQF
TRBV4-2	TRBJ1-2	ASSQDNWHEGGYT
TRBV7-9	TRBJ2-1	ASSTPWGFAEQF
TRBV4-1	TRBJ2-7	ASSQTLNYEQY
TRBV10-3	TRBJ2-5	AISPGQGLGPFETQY
TRBV11-2	TRBJ1-1	ASSLGGQGEAF
TRBV14	TRBJ2-3	ASSQHRHSTDTQY
TRBV4-1	TRBJ2-7	ASGGITSYEQY
TRBV11-2	TRBJ2-1	ASSRRLVGEQF
TRBV7-2	TRBJ2-7	ASSLGAQPRVEWY